This is a list of T cell receptor beta chains from one sample in a study of Ad26.COV2.S vaccination and SARS-CoV-2 variants. TCRdb's copy holds only in-frame clones and misses some; the assay was immunoSEQ multiplex PCR. The sample includes around 340,000 clones, 88% seen only once; the top ten take around 6.6%. The source was peripheral blood, collected in a trial of Ad26.COV2.S vaccine versus placebo. These receptor sequences come from a person aged 18 to 59 who received the Ad26.COV2.S COVID-19 vaccine or a placebo. CDR3s leave out the opening cysteine and the closing phenylalanine or tryptophan. D genes are given only for firm matches.

CDR3 length	V gene	D gene	J gene	CDR3 protein
13	TRBV24-1	TRBD2	TRBJ2-1	ATSDGGGPDNEQF
15	TRBV7-3	NA	TRBJ2-5	ASSSPRVAGGRETQY
11	TRBV5-1	TRBD1	TRBJ1-2	ASSPGGGYGYT
14	TRBV14	TRBD1	TRBJ1-1	ASSRGQGGRWTEAF
12	TRBV10-3	NA	TRBJ2-7	AIREQGRNYEQY
11	TRBV28	NA	TRBJ1-2	ASSYEGYYGYT
13	TRBV7-6	NA	TRBJ2-1	ASSYTGNRASEQF
12	TRBV6-6	NA	TRBJ1-1	ASKKRVGGTEAF
12	TRBV7-3	NA	TRBJ2-7	ASSLSGAGYEQY
12	TRBV6-6	NA	TRBJ2-4	ASSLSRGGNIQY
12	TRBV6-6	NA	TRBJ2-3	ASTPIMGTDTQY
11	TRBV29-1	NA	TRBJ1-1	SVRPRMNTEAF
10	TRBV30	NA	TRBJ1-5	AWSGSDQPQH
14	TRBV5-6	TRBD2	TRBJ2-5	ASSLVLAGLRETQY
14	TRBV4-2	NA	TRBJ1-5	ASSQARTGSNQPQH
11	TRBV30	NA	TRBJ1-5	AWNVGVNQPQH
12	TRBV5-1	NA	TRBJ2-3	ASSRADFTDTQY
13	TRBV6-5	NA	TRBJ1-2	ASRDRTGQSYGYT
11	TRBV29-1	TRBD1	TRBJ2-1	SGGTGGNNEQF
12	TRBV30	NA	TRBJ1-5	AWSVGQVNQPQH
11	TRBV7-2	NA	TRBJ2-7	ASSQTSGYEQY
12	TRBV5-1	NA	TRBJ1-1	ASSLIRGRTEAF
13	TRBV6-5	TRBD2	TRBJ2-1	ATQSGRLFVDEQF
12	TRBV6-5	NA	TRBJ1-1	ASRSPRGNTEAF
12	TRBV11-2	TRBD1	TRBJ2-7	ASSQQGISYEQY
13	TRBV6-4	NA	TRBJ2-3	ASSDFGTSTDTQY
12	TRBV5-1	NA	TRBJ1-1	ASSPRGGDTEAF
13	TRBV4-3	NA	TRBJ2-5	ASSQVGAAKETQY
10	TRBV28	NA	TRBJ1-2	ASSPGLGGYT
13	TRBV30	NA	TRBJ1-6	AWSHGRVNNSPLH
14	TRBV4-3	TRBD1	TRBJ1-1	ASSHLIGGANTEAF
13	TRBV5-6	NA	TRBJ2-5	ASSLEGRVQETQY
11	TRBV3-1/TRBV3-2	NA	TRBJ2-3	ASMRRGTDTQY
12	TRBV3-1/TRBV3-2	TRBD1	TRBJ1-3	ASNKGANGNTIY
12	TRBV6-5	TRBD1	TRBJ2-5	ASHDSDRGKTQY
11	TRBV6-5	TRBD1	TRBJ1-1	ASSGQAFSEAF
11	TRBV6-6	NA	TRBJ2-5	ASRWGPGETQY